This T cell receptor beta chain was recorded in a study of shared clonotypes between healthy human individuals. The CDR3 loop spans 16 amino acids. V lost 5 bases, J lost 2 bases, and 13 bases lay in between. Germline V gene sequence: CDR1 SGHAT, CDR2 FQNNGV. It was CD45RO-negative cells, positively selected for CCR7, that made up naive CD8 cells, with terminally differentiated effector memory CD45RA+ cells excluded. The run depth of the assay was deep. The method was immunoSEQ multiplex PCR; TCRdb's version includes in-frame clones alone and lacks a portion of them. This sample carries around 2,000,000 clones, 93% of them seen once, and the ten largest clones take 1.5% to 2%.

This clonotype originated in a man between 18 and 35 years old in good health. Some clones in this sample may be carry-over from other donors' samples. The chain recombines TRBV11-2 with TRBJ2-6, with D perhaps assigned TRBD1 or TRBD2 (6 bases each). Sequences were obtained from naive CD8+ T cells from PBMCs. The CDR3 nucleotides read TGTGCCAGCAGCAAGAAGGGGGGAACTGGGGCCAACGTCCTGACTTTC. This codes for CASSKKGGTGANVLTF.